The present T cell receptor (beta chain) was sequenced within a study of cytomegalovirus exposure and HLA in healthy donors. Across the study: Around 80 million unique TCRs from HLA-typed donors were held in an early data release.

General observations from the study: Reported findings show TCR beta sequences accurately forecast HLA-A and HLA-B alleles in most subjects.

CDR1 is LNHNV, CDR2 YYDKDF, per germline (reference sequence). The CDR3 consists of 15 residues. The V end was cut by 10 bases, the J end by 8 bases, with 24 bases between. Turning to this clone: As yet, its antigen is unknown.

Primers for the PCR totalled 60 Vbeta and 13 Jbeta. Assay: immunoSEQ multiplex PCR; the TCRdb copy retains only in-frame clones and omits some. Listed are 70,000 to 75,000 clones; about 4% falls within the top ten. V gene TRBV15 combines with J gene TRBJ2-1, with D maybe TRBD2 (6 bases). The sequenced sample consisted of PBMCs. The origin of this receptor is a female donor in good health and CMV-seropositive. Here the CDR3 DNA reads TGTGCCATCCAGCGCCGGAGGGTAACGGGGGATGAGCAGTTCTTC. Translating it yields CAIQRRRVTGDEQFF.